The TCR beta chain described here comes from a study of cytomegalovirus exposure and HLA in healthy donors. Study-wide points: Cytomegalovirus status was reportedly diagnosed by the classifier with high specificity and sensitivity. There were 150 to 200 TCR beta chains listed as cytomegalovirus-associated.

The donors were in the 120-subject validation cohort; that cohort was separate from the roughly 730-subject first cohort. Trimming took 6 bases from V and 4 from J; bases not matched to a gene: 4. Germline CDR1 reads MNHNY; CDR2 reads SVGAGI (reference sequence). This CDR3 spans 14 amino acids. TCRdb keeps only in-frame clones here, not all; method: immunoSEQ multiplex PCR. The data show 250,000 to 300,000 clones, 90% seen once. Comments on this clone: Its antigen is undetermined.

This chain uses TRBV6-6 with TRBJ2-1; 9 bases map to TRBD2. Sequencing was done on a sample of PBMCs. This TCR was recovered from a woman under 30 in good health and CMV-seronegative. CDR3 nucleotide sequence: TGTGCCAGCAGCCGGACTAGCGATTACAATGAGCAGTTCTTC. This gives the protein CASSRTSDYNEQFF.